This TCR beta chain appears in the sequencing data of a study of blood T cell repertoires in COVID-19. Trimming took 0 bases from V and 1 from J, leaving 11 bases between them. CDR3 length: 15 residues. Germline V gene data show CDR1 as SGHNT and CDR2 as YYREEE (reference sequence). The authors' processing: Nucleated cell number was recorded as an estimate derived from reference gene primer amplification. Measured with immunoSEQ multiplex PCR; TCRdb has only the in-frame clones, and not every one. D and trimming were read from the DNA, whereas the V and J calls and clone size are those reported in that table. The table records 250,000 to 300,000 clones, roughly 90% of them present only once.

V gene TRBV5-4 combines with J gene TRBJ2-7; D is unresolved. The sequence derives from a woman aged 40-49 years who had recovered from COVID-19. Source material: PBMCs or T cells enriched from blood (not recorded which). CDR3: CASSLAGSLSYEQYF. DNA for the CDR3: TGTGCCAGCAGCTTGGCCGGGTCTTTGTCCTACGAGCAGTACTTC.